These T cell receptor beta chains were read from a single sample in a study of cytomegalovirus exposure and HLA in healthy donors. Some clones are missing from TCRdb's copy, which holds only in-frame ones; the method was immunoSEQ multiplex PCR. The sample contains fewer than 250,000 clones, 65% to 80% of which appear only once. The specimen sequenced was PBMCs. These TCRs come from a man in his thirties or forties in good health and CMV-seropositive. Both conserved end residues are part of each CDR3. A D gene is named only where the DNA matches it firmly. A clone size is listed for some rows: how often the clone was seen (once, few, many), or a class if it is expanded.

V: TRBV30
size: .
J: TRBJ2-2
D: TRBD1
DNA: TGTGCCTGGAGACAGGGGGCGCATACCGGGGAGCTGTTTTTT
CDR3: CAWRQGAHTGELFF

V: TRBV21-1
size: few
J: TRBJ2-6
D: .
DNA: TGTGCCAGCAGCAAAGAGGACAGCTCCTCTGGGGCCAACGTCCTGACTTTC
CDR3: CASSKEDSSSGANVLTF

V: TRBV27
size: .
J: TRBJ2-3
D: .
DNA: TGTGCCCTCGAGGGCCAACTCAAGGGAGATACGCAGTATTTT
CDR3: CALEGQLKGDTQYF

V: TRBV4-2
size: .
J: TRBJ2-7
D: TRBD2
DNA: TGTGCCAGCAGCCACTCTAGCGGAGGTCTTGAGCAGTACTTC
CDR3: CASSHSSGGLEQYF

V: TRBV15
size: .
J: TRBJ2-3
D: .
DNA: TGTGCCACCAGCAGAGATCCTAGCGGCACAGATACGCAGTATTTT
CDR3: CATSRDPSGTDTQYF

V: TRBV4-1
size: few
J: TRBJ1-5
D: .
DNA: TGCGCCAGCAGCCAAGAACAGGGTTCTAGACAGCCCCAGCATTTT
CDR3: CASSQEQGSRQPQHF

V: TRBV5-4
size: .
J: TRBJ2-5
D: .
DNA: TGTGCCAGCAGCTTTGCGGGGAGCCAAGAGACCCAGTACTTC
CDR3: CASSFAGSQETQYF

V: TRBV7-8
size: .
J: TRBJ2-5
D: .
DNA: TGTGCCAGCACCGGCCGCCAGCGGTACCAAGAGACCCAGTACTTC
CDR3: CASTGRQRYQETQYF

V: TRBV6-1
size: .
J: TRBJ1-2
D: .
DNA: TGTGCCAGCAGTGAAAATCGCGGGTTCTCTTATGGCTACACCTTC
CDR3: CASSENRGFSYGYTF

V: TRBV7-9
size: .
J: TRBJ2-7
D: TRBD1
DNA: TGTTCCAGCAGCAACCTCGGGACAGGGATGGGCGAGCAGTACTTC
CDR3: CSSSNLGTGMGEQYF

V: TRBV6-6
size: once
J: TRBJ2-5
D: .
DNA: TGTGCCAGCAGTTACCGCGGGGAGACCCAGTACTTC
CDR3: CASSYRGETQYF

V: TRBV13
size: .
J: TRBJ2-5
D: TRBD2
DNA: TGTGCCAGCAGCAAGCGGGAAGTAGAGACCCAGTACTTC
CDR3: CASSKREVETQYF

V: TRBV6-5
size: few
J: TRBJ1-1
D: .
DNA: TGTGCCAGCAGCCCCGGGGGAAAGGTGGGTGAAGCTTTCTTT
CDR3: CASSPGGKVGEAFF

V: TRBV28
size: once
J: TRBJ1-2
D: .
DNA: TGTGCCGGCCGAGGGAACTCTTACTCGGGCTACACCTTC
CDR3: CAGRGNSYSGYTF

V: TRBV15
size: .
J: TRBJ1-1
D: .
DNA: TGTGCCACCAGAGAAGGGGGGAACACTGAAGCTTTCTTT
CDR3: CATREGGNTEAFF